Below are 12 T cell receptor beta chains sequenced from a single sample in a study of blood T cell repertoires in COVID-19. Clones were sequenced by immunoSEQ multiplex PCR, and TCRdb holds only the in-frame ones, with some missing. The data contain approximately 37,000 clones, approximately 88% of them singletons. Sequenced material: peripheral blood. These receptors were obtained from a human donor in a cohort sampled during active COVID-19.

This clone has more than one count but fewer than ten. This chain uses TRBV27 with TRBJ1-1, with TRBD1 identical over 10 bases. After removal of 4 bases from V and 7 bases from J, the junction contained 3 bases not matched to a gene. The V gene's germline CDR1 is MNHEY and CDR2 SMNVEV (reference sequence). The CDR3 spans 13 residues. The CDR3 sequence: CASSWGQGFEAFF. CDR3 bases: TGTGCCAGCAGTTGGGGACAGGGGTTTGAAGCTTTCTTT.

The CDR3 reads CASSEPGTGRANEQFF. The CDR3 region has the DNA TGTGCCAGCAGCGAACCCGGGACAGGTCGGGCCAATGAGCAGTTCTTC. The chain carries TRBV5-6 and TRBJ2-1; 8 bases are shared with TRBD1. CDR3 length equals 16 residues. CDR1 and CDR2 from the germline V gene are SGHDT and YYEEEE. Germline trimming cut 4 bases from V and 6 bases from J; bases unmatched to any gene: 12.

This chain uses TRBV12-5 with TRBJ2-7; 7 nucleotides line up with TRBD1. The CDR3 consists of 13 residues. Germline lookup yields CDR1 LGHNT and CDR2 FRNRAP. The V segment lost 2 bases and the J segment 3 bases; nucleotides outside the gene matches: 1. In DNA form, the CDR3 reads TGTGCTAGTGGTTTGTCAGGGGGCTACGAGCAGTACTTC. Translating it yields CASGLSGGYEQYF.

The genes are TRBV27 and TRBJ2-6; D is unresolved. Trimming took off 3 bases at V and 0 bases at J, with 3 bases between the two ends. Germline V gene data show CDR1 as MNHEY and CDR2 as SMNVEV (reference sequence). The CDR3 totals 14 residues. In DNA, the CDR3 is TGTGCCAGCAGTTTGCGCTCTGGGGCCAACGTCCTGACTTTC. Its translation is CASSLRSGANVLTF.

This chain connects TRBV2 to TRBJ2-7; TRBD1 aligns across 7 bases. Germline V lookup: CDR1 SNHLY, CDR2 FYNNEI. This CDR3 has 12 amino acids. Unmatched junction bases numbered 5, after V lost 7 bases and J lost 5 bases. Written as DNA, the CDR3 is TGTGCCAGCAAGAACAGGGGCGACGAGCAGTACTTC. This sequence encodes CASKNRGDEQYF. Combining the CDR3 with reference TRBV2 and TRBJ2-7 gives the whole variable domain EPEVTQTPSHQVTQMGQEVILRCVPISNHLYFYWYRQILGQKVEFLVSFYNNEISEKSEIFDDQFSVERPDGSNFTLKIRSTKLEDSAMYFCASKNRGDEQYFGPGTRLTVT.

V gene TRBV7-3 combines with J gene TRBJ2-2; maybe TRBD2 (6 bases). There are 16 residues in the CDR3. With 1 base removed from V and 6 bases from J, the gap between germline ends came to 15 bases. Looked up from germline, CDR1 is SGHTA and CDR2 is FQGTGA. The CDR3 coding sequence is TGTGCCAGCAGCTTAAGAAGGGCTAGCGAGGCCGGGGAGCTGTTTTTT. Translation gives CASSLRRASEAGELFF.

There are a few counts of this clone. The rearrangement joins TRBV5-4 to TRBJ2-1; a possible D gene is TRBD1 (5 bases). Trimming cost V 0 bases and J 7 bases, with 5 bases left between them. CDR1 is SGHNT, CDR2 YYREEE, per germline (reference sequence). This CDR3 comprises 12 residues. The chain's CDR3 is CASSLDRNEQFF. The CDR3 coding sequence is TGTGCCAGCAGCTTGGACAGGAATGAGCAGTTCTTC.

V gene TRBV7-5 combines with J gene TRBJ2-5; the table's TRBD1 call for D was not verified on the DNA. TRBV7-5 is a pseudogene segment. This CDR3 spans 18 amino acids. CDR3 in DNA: TGTGCCAGAAGCGAAGGCTCGGTGGACAGGGGCACCCAAGAGACCCAGTACTTC. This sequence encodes CARSEGSVDRGTQETQYF.

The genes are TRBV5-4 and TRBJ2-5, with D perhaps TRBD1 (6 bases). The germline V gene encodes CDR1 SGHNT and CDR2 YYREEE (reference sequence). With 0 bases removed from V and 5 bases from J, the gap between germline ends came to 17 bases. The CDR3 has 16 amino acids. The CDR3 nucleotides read TGTGCCAGCAGCTTGGATCCCAACAGGGATCAGGAGACCCAGTACTTC. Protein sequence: CASSLDPNRDQETQYF. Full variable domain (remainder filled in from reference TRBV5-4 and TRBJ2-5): ETGVTQSPTHLIKTRGQQVTLRCSSQSGHNTVSWYQQALGQGPQFIFQYYREEENGRGNFPPRFSGLQFPNYSSELNVNALELDDSALYLCASSLDPNRDQETQYFGPGTRLLVL.

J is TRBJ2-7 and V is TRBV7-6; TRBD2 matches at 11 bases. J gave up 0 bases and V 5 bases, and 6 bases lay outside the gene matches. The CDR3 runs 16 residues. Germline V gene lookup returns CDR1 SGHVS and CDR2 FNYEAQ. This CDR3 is CASSLLAGGHSYEQYF. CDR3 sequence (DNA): TGTGCCAGCAGCCTCTTAGCGGGAGGGCACTCCTACGAGCAGTACTTC.

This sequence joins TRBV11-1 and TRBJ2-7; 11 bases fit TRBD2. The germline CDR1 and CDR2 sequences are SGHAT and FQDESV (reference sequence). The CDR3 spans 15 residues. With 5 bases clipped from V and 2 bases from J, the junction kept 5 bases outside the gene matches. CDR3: CASSLGLAGPYEQYF. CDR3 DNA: TGTGCCAGCAGCCTTGGACTAGCGGGCCCCTACGAGCAGTACTTC.

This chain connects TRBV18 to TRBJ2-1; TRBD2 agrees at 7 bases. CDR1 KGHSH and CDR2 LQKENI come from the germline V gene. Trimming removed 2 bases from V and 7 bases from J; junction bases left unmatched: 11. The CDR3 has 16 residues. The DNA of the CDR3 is TGTGCCAGCTCACCAGGTGGGGCTAGCGGAGGAAATGAGCAGTTCTTC. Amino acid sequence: CASSPGGASGGNEQFF.